This is a list of T cell receptor beta chains from one sample in a study of T cell responses to AZD1222 COVID-19 vaccine. Repertoires were generated with immunoSEQ multiplex PCR, while TCRdb's copy carries only in-frame clones and drops some. The profile covers around 99,000 clones, with about 88% appearing a single time and around a sixth taken by the ten largest. This material consisted of peripheral blood, taken on day 0 of AZD1222 vaccination. Receptor source: an adult in good health. The CDR3 runs from the conserved cysteine through the conserved F or W. The order of the fields is V gene, J gene, CDR3 protein.

>TRBV7-2|TRBJ2-7
CASSLEGSEQYF
>TRBV5-1|TRBJ1-4
CASSSTITNEKLFF
>TRBV6-5|TRBJ2-1
CASSQAGQSYNEQFF
>TRBV6-5|TRBJ2-7
CASSRTASYEQYF
>TRBV7-8|TRBJ2-7
CASSSRDRAGEQYF
>TRBV14|TRBJ2-2
CAIEGLPQHRGAVF
>TRBV30|TRBJ1-5
CAWSLGDQPQHF
>TRBV9|TRBJ1-1
CASSRRVGTEAFF
>TRBV7-2|TRBJ1-2
CASSPTGGLTYGYTF
>TRBV10-1|TRBJ1-5
CASSESSGQGGIKPQHF
>TRBV25-1|TRBJ2-3
CASSVRDTQYF
>TRBV6-6|TRBJ1-1
CASRQDRAANTEAFF
>TRBV6-4|TRBJ2-2
CASSTGPGGTGELFF
>TRBV9|TRBJ2-5
CASSVQAYQETQYF
>TRBV4-1|TRBJ2-7
CASSQAWTEKYEQYF
>TRBV12-3/TRBV12-4|TRBJ2-2
CASTGSGGRELFF
>TRBV9|TRBJ2-1
CACSVSAGVLDEQFF
>TRBV29-1|TRBJ1-2
CSAHPGTGNGYTF
>TRBV4-1|TRBJ2-7
CASRLTQDDVYEQYF
>TRBV7-2|TRBJ2-7
CASSLDGGRSYEQYF
>TRBV5-1|TRBJ2-5
CASRIPTDSSSETQYF
>TRBV12-3/TRBV12-4|TRBJ2-7
CASSFRNSYEQYF
>TRBV6-5|TRBJ2-1
CASSYSASGNEQFF
>TRBV11-1|TRBJ2-2
CASSLAPVTGELFF
>TRBV15|TRBJ1-4
CATRSYRATNEKLFF
>TRBV5-1|TRBJ1-1
CASSWGVNTEAFF
>TRBV4-1|TRBJ1-2
CASSQEGPGHLGYGYTF